This T cell receptor beta chain was recovered during a study of OX40 agonist ivuxolimab in advanced cancers. At the level of the whole study: The costimulatory receptor OX40 (CD134) was targeted by ivuxolimab, a fully human IgG2 agonistic monoclonal antibody. Prior anti-PD-1, anti-PD-L1 or anti-CTLA-4 therapy was permitted, and 30% to 45% of dose-escalation patients had received checkpoint inhibitors. A male proportion of 82.7% and a mean age of about 60 years, ranging from roughly 23 to 80, were recorded for the dose-escalation cohort. Intravenous ivuxolimab was administered to patients every 2 weeks at six dose levels: 0.01, 0.1, 0.3, 1.5, 3 and 10 mg/kg. Peripheral TCRbeta sequencing aimed to test whether ivuxolimab altered TCR sequence diversity and caused clonal T-cell expansion. The monotherapy dose-escalation portion (N = 52 patients) of the phase I ivuxolimab trial is reported in the paper. Partial responses occurred in three dose-escalation patients: two with cutaneous melanoma and one with hepatocellular carcinoma. Of the 50 to 55 dose-escalation patients, hepatocellular carcinoma was present in about 20, melanoma in approximately 15, renal cell carcinoma in 9 and head and neck cancer in 9. Summary of the overall study and its limitations: Low levels of normalized T-cell clonal expansion were also shown by some nonresponding patients. In partial responders in the 0.1-3.0 mg/kg groups, normalized peripheral clonal expansion was found to be among the lowest, especially among CD8+ T cells. Which antigens the clonally expanded peripheral T cells were specific for was not determined. After ivuxolimab, more expanded clones were found on average in CD8+ T cells than in CD4+ T cells. Clonal expansion of both CD4+ and CD8+ blood T cells was observed from baseline to week 6 at doses 0.1 to 3.0 mg/kg.

Genomic DNA was isolated from the sorted cells so that the TCRbeta CDR3 region could be sequenced. TCRbeta CDR3 regions were sequenced using the immunoSEQ Assay. TCRdb obtained this table from immuneACCESS and retained in-frame rearrangements with V and J assigned. These tables miss some clones; where compared with another copy, unresolved V genes account for less than half of the shortfall, and the remainder is unexplained. The table for this sample lists about 99,000 clones; 95% to 96% of them were counted only once. The ten top clones hold 2% of the sample. In the germline V gene, CDR1 corresponds to MGHRA and CDR2 to YSYEKL. Inclusive of the bounding cysteine and phenylalanine, the CDR3 is 15 residues long. Only the CDR3 part of the read is kept: 45 bases, read in frame from the first base. Trimming removed 0 bases from V and 6 bases from J, leaving 14 bases between the germline ends. The trial excluded patients who had a history of autoimmune disease or who were on systemic immunosuppression. Peripheral blood for TCR sequencing was collected from all dose cohorts at baseline, on cycle 4 day 1, and on cycle 7 day 1. Samples were obtained from an open-label, multicenter, first-in-human phase I dose-escalation trial of ivuxolimab. Adults with locally advanced or metastatic head and neck squamous cell, hepatocellular, melanoma or renal cell carcinoma were enrolled in the trial. CD4+ and CD8+ T cells were sorted separately from peripheral blood before TCR sequencing.

Comments on this clone: Its cognate antigen has yet to be identified. The sample holds no much larger clone one base away, and base qualities are not on file.

This receptor chain uses TRBV4-1 and TRBJ1-2; TRBD1 is a weak D gene call, 5 bases matching. The clonotype was recovered from an adult with an advanced solid tumor such as melanoma, head and neck, liver or kidney cancer. This material consisted of CD4+ or CD8+ T cells sorted from blood, taken in a trial of the OX40 agonist ivuxolimab. The CDR3 sequence is CASSQDSQGGDGYTF. Read as DNA, the sequence is TGCGCCAGCAGCCAAGATTCCCAGGGTGGGGATGGCTACACCTTC.